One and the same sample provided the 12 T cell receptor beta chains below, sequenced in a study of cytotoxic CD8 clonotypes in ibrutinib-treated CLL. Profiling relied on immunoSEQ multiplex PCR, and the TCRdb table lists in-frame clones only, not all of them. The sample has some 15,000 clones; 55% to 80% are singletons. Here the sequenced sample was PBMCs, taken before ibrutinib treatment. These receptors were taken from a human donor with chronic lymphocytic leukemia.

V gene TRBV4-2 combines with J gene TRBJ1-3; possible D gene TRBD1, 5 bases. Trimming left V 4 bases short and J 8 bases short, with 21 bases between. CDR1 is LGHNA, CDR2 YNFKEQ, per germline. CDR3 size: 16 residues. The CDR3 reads CASSPVWDPFGDTIYF. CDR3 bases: TGTGCCAGCAGCCCGGTGTGGGACCCCTTCGGAGACACCATATATTTT.

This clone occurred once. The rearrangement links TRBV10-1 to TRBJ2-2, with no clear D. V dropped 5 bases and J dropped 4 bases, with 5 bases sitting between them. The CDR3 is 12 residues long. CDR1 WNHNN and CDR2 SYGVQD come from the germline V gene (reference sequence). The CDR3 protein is CASSKRTGELFF. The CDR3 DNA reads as TGCGCCAGCAGTAAGCGCACCGGGGAGCTGTTTTTT.

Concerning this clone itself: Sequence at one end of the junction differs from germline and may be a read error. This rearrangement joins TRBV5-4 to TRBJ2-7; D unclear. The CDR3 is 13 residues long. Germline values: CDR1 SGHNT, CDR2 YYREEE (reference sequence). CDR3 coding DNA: TGCGCCAGCAATCCCCAGGATGCCTACGAGCAGTACTTC. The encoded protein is CASNPQDAYEQYF.

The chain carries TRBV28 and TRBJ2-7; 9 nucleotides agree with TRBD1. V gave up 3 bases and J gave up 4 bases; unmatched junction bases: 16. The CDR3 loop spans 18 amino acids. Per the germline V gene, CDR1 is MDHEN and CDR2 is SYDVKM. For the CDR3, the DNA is TGTGCCAGCAGTTTTCGCCCCGGACTGGACAGGGGCATTTACGAGCAGTACGTC. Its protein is CASSFRPGLDRGIYEQYV.

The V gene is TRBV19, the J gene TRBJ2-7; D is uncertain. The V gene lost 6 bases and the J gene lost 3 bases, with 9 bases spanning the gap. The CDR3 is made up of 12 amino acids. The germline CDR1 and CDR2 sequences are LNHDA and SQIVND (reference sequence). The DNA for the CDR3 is TGTGCCAGTAGCAAGACGGGCTACGAGCAGTACTTC. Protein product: CASSKTGYEQYF.

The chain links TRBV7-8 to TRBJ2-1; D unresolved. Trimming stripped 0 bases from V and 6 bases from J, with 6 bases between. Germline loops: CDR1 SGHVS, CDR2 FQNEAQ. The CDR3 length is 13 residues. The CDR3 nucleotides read TGTGCCAGCAGCTTAGCAGGTATCAATGAGCAGTTCTTC. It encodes CASSLAGINEQFF.

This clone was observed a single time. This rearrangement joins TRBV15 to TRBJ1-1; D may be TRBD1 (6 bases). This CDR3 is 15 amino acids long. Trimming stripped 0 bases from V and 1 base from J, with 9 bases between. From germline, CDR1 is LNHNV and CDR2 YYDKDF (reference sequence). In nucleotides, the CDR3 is TGTGCCACCAGCAGAGACAGGGGAGCGAACACTGAAGCTTTCTTT. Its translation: CATSRDRGANTEAFF.

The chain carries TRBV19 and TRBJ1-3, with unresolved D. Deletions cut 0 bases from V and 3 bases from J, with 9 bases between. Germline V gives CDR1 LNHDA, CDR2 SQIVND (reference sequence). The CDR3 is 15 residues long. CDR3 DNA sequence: TGTGCCAGTAGTATAGATGGCGGCAGTGGAAACACCATATATTTT. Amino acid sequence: CASSIDGGSGNTIYF.

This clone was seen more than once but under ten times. This CDR3 reads CASTRDANYGYTF. CDR3 nucleotide sequence: TGTGCCAGCACTAGGGATGCTAACTATGGCTACACCTTC. The rearrangement uses TRBV2 and TRBJ1-2; D not resolved. The CDR3 has 13 residues. Germline CDR1 reads SNHLY; CDR2 reads FYNNEI. V gave up 7 bases and J gave up 0 bases, with 9 bases separating them.

In nucleotides, the CDR3 is TGTGCCAGCAGCTTTAGCTCCTACGAGCAGTACTTC. Translating it yields CASSFSSYEQYF. This chain connects TRBV7-9 to TRBJ2-7, with D unclear. The CDR3 length is 12 residues. Trimming stripped 3 bases from V and 0 bases from J, with 3 bases between. Germline V gene lookup returns CDR1 SEHNR and CDR2 FQNEAQ (reference sequence).

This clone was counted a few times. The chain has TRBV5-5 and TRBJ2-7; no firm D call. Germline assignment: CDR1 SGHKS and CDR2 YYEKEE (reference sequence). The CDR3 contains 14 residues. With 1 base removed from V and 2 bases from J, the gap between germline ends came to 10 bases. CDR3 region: CASSLISATYEQYV. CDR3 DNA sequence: TGTGCCAGCAGCTTGATTTCGGCTACCTACGAGCAGTACGTC.

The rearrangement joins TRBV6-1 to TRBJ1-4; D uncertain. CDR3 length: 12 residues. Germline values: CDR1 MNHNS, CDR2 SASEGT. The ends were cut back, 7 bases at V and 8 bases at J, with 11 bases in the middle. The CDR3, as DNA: TGTGCCAGCAAACGGGAGATGGAAAAACTGTTTTTT. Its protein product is CASKREMEKLFF.